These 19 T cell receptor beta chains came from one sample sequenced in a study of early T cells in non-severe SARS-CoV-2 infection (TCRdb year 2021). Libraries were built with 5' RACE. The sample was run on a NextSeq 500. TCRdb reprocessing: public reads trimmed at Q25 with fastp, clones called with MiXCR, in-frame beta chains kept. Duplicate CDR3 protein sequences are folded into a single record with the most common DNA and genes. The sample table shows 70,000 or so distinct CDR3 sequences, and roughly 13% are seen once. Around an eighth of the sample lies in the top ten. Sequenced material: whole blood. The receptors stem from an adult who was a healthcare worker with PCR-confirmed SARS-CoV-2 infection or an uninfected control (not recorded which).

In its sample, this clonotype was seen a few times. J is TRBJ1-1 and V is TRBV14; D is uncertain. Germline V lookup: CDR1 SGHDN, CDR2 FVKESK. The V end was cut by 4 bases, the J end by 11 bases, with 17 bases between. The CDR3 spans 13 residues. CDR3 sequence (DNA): TGTGCCAGCAGCCCCGACCTCACGGCGCGGGCTTTCTTT. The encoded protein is CASSPDLTARAFF.

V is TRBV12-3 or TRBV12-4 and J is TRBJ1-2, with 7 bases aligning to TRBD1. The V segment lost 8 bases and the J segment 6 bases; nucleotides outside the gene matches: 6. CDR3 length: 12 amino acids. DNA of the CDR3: TGTGCCAGCTACGACAGGGACCATGGCTACACCTTC. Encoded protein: CASYDRDHGYTF.

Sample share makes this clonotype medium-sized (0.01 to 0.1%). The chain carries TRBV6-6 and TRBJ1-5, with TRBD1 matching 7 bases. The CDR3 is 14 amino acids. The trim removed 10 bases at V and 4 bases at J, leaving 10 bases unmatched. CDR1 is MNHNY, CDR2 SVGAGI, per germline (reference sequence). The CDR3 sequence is CATTQGGGNQPQHF. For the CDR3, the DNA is TGTGCCACCACTCAGGGGGGTGGTAATCAGCCCCAGCATTTT.

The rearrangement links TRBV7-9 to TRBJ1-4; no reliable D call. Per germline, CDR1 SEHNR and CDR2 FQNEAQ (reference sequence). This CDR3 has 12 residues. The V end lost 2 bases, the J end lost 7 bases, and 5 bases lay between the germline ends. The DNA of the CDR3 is TGTGCCAGCAGCTTAATGAGTGAAAAACTGTTTTTT. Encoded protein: CASSLMSEKLFF. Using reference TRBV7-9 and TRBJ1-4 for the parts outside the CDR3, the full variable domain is DTGVSQNPRHKITKRGQNVTFRCDPISEHNRLYWYRQTLGQGPEFLTYFQNEAQLEKSRLLSDRFSAERPKGSFSTLEIQRTEQGDSAMYLCASSLMSEKLFFGSGTQLSVL.

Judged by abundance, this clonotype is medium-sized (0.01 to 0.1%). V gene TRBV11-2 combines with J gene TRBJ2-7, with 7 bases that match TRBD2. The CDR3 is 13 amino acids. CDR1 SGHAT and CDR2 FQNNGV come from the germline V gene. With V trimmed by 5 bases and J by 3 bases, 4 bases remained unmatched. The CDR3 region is CASSHGTNYEQYF. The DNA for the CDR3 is TGTGCCAGCAGCCACGGGACTAACTACGAGCAGTACTTC.

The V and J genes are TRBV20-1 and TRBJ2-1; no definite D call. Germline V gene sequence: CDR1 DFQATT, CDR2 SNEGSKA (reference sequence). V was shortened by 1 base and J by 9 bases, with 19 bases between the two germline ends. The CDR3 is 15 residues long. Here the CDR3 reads CSARGVGDSGVEQFF. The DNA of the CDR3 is TGCAGTGCTAGAGGGGTGGGCGATTCTGGCGTTGAGCAGTTCTTC.

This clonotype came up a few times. CDR3 protein: CASSQHRVSRGLTEAFF. In DNA, the CDR3 is TGTGCCAGCAGCCAGCACCGGGTCTCCAGGGGTTTGACTGAAGCTTTCTTT. J is TRBJ1-1 and V is TRBV14; a possible D gene is TRBD1 (6 bases). Between the trimmed V and J ends, which lost 3 bases and 5 bases, there was a span of 22 bases. CDR1 is SGHDN and CDR2 is FVKESK in the germline V gene. This CDR3 spans 17 amino acids. The full variable domain, rest sourced from reference TRBV14 and TRBJ1-1, is EAGVTQFPSHSVIEKGQTVTLRCDPISGHDNLYWYRRVMGKEIKFLLHFVKESKQDESGMPNNRFLAERTGGTYSTLKVQPAELEDSGVYFCASSQHRVSRGLTEAFFGQGTRLTVV.

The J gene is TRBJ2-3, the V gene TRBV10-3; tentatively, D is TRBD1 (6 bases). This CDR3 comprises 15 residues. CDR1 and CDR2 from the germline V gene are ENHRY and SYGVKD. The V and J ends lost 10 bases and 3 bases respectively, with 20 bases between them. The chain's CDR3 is CATSPSQGKTDTQYF. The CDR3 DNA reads TGTGCCACCAGCCCGTCCCAGGGGAAGACAGATACGCAGTATTTT.

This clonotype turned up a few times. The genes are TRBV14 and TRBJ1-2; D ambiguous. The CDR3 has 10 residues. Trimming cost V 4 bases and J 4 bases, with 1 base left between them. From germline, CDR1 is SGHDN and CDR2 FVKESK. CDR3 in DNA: TGTGCCAGCAGCCGCTATGGCTACACCTTC. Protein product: CASSRYGYTF.

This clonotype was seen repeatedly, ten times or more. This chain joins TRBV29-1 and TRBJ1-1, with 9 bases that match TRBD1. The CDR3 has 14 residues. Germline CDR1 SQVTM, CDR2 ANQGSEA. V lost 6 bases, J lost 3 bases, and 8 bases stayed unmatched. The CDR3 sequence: CSVTRDRGDTEAFF. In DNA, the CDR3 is TGCAGCGTAACAAGAGACAGGGGGGACACTGAAGCTTTCTTT. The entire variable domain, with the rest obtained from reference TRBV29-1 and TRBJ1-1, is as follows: SAVISQKPSRDICQRGTSLTIQCQVDSQVTMMFWYRQQPGQSLTLIATANQGSEATYESGFVIDKFPISRPNLTFSTLTVSNMSPEDSSIYLCSVTRDRGDTEAFFGQGTRLTVV.

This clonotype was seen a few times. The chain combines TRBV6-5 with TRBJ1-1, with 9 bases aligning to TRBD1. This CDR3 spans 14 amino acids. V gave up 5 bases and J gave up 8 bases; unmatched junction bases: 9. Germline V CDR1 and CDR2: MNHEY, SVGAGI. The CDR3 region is CASSNLQGASEAFF. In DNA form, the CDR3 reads TGTGCCAGCAGTAATCTACAGGGGGCCTCGGAAGCTTTCTTT.

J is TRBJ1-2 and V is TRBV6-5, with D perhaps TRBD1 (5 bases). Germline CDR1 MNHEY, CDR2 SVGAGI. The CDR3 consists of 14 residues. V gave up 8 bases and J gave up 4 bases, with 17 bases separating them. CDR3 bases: TGTGCCAGCTCGTCGGGGCTGCGGGGCTATGGCTACACCTTC. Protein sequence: CASSSGLRGYGYTF.

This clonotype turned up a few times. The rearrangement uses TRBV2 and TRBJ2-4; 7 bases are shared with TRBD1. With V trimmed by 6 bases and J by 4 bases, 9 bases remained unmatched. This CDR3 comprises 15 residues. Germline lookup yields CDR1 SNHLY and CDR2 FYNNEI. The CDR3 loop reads CASRIPGTAKNIQYF. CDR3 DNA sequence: TGTGCCAGCAGGATTCCCGGGACAGCTAAAAACATTCAGTACTTC. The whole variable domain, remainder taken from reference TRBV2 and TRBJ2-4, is EPEVTQTPSHQVTQMGQEVILRCVPISNHLYFYWYRQILGQKVEFLVSFYNNEISEKSEIFDDQFSVERPDGSNFTLKIRSTKLEDSAMYFCASRIPGTAKNIQYFGAGTRLSVL.

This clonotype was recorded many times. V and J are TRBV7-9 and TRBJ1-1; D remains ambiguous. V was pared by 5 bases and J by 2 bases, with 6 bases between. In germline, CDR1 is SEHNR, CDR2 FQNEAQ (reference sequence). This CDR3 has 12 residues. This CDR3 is CASSPSNTEAFF. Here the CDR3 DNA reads TGTGCCAGCAGCCCAAGTAACACTGAAGCTTTCTTT. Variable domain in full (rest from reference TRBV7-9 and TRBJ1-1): DTGVSQNPRHKITKRGQNVTFRCDPISEHNRLYWYRQTLGQGPEFLTYFQNEAQLEKSRLLSDRFSAERPKGSFSTLEIQRTEQGDSAMYLCASSPSNTEAFFGQGTRLTVV.

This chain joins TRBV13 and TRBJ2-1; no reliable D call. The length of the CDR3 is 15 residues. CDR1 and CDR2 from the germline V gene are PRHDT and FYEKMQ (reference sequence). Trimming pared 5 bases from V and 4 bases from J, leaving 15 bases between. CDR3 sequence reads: CASSLRLGVYNEQFF. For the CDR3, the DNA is TGTGCCAGCAGCCTCCGGCTTGGAGTTTACAATGAGCAGTTCTTC.

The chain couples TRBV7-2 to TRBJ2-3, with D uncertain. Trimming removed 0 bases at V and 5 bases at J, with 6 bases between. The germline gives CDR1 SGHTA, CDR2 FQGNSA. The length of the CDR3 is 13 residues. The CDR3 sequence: CASSLAELDTQYF. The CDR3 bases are TGTGCCAGCAGCTTAGCGGAGTTAGATACGCAGTATTTT.

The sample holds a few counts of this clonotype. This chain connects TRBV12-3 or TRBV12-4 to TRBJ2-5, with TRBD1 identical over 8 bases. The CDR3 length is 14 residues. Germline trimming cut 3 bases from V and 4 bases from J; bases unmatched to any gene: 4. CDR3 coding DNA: TGTGCCAGCAGTTTCAGACAGGGGAGAGAGACCCAGTACTTC. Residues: CASSFRQGRETQYF.

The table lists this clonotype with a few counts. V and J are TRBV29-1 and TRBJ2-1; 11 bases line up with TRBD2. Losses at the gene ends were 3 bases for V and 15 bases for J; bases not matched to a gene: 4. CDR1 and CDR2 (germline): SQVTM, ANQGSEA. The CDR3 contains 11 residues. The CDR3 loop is CSVDRTSGLFF. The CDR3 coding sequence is TGCAGCGTTGATAGGACTAGCGGGCTGTTCTTC.

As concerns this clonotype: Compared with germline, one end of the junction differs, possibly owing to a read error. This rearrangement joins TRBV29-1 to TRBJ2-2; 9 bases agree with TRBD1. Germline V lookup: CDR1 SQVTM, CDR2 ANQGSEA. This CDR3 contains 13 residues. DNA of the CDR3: TGCAGCGGCGAAACAGGGGGCAGCGGGGAGCTTTTTTTT. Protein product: CSGETGGSGELFF.